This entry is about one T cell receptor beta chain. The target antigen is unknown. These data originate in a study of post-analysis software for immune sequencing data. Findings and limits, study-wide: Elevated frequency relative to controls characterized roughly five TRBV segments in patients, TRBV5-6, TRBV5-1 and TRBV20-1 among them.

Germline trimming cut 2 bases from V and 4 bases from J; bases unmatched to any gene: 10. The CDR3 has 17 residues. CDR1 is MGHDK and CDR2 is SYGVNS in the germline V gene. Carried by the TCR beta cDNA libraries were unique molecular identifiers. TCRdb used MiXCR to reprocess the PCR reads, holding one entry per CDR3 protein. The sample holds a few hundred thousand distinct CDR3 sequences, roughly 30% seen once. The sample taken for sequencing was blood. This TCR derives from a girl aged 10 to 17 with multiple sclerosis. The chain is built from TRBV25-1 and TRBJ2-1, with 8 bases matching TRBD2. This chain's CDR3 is CASSEDTAGGTYNEQFF. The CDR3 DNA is TGTGCCAGCAGTGAAGATACGGCGGGGGGAACATACAATGAGCAGTTCTTC.